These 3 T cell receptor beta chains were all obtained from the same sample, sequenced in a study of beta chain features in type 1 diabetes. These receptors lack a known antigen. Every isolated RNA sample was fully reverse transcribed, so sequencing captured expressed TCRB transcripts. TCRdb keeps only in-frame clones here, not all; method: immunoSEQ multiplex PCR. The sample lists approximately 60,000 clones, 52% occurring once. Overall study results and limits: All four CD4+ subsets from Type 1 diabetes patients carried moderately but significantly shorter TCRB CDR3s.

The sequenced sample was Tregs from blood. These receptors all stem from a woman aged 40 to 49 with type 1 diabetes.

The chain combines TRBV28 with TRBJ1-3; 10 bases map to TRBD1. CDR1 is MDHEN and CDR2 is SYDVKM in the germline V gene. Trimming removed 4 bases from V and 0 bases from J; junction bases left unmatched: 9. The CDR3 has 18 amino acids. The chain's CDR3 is CASSSPWDRGRSGNTIYF. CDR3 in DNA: TGTGCCAGCAGTTCCCCCTGGGACAGGGGTCGCTCTGGAAACACCATATATTTT.

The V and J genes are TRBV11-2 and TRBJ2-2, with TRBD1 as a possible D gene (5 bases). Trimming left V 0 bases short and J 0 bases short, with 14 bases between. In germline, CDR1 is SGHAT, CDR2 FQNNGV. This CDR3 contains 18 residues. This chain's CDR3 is CASSLDRVGRANTGELFF. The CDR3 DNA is TGTGCCAGCAGCTTAGATCGTGTAGGCAGGGCGAACACCGGGGAGCTGTTTTTT.

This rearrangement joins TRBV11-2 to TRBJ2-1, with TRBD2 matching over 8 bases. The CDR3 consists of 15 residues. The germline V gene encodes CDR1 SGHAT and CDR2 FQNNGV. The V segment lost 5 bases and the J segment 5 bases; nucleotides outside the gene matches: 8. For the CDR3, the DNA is TGTGCCAGCAGCCCTGGCGGGGGGCTGGACAATGAGCAGTTCTTC. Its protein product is CASSPGGGLDNEQFF. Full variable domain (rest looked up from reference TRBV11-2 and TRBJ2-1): EAGVAQSPRYKIIEKRQSVAFWCNPISGHATLYWYQQILGQGPKLLIQFQNNGVVDDSQLPKDRFSAERLKGVDSTLKIQPAKLEDSAVYLCASSPGGGLDNEQFFGPGTRLTVL.